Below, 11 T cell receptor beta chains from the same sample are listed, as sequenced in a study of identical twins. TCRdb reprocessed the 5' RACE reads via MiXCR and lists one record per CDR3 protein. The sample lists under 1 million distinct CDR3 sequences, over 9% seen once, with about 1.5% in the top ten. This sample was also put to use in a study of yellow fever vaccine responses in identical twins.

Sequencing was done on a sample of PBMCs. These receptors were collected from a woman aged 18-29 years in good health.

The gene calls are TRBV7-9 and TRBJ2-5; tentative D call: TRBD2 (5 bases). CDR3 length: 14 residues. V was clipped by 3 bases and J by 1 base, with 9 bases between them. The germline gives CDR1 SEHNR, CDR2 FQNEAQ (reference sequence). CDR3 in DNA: TGTGCCAGCAGCTTGTCGGAGGTCCAAGAGACCCAGTACTTC. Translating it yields CASSLSEVQETQYF.

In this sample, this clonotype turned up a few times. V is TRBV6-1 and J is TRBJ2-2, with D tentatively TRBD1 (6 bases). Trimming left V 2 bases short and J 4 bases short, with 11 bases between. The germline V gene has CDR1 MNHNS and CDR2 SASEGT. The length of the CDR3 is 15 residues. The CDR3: CASSENRVVTGELFF. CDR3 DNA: TGTGCCAGCAGTGAAAACAGGGTGGTCACCGGGGAGCTGTTTTTT.

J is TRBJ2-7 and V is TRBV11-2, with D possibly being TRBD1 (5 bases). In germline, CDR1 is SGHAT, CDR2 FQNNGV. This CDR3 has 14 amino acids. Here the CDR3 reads CASTLSTGNYEQYV. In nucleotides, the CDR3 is TGTGCCAGCACCTTAAGTACAGGTAACTACGAGCAGTACGTC.

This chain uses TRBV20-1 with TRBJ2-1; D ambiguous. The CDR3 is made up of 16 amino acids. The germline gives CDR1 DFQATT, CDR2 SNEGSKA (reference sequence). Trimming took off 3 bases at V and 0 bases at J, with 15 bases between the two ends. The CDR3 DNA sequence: TGCAGTGCTAGGGCCTCCTCTAGGTACTCCTACAATGAGCAGTTCTTC. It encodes CSARASSRYSYNEQFF.

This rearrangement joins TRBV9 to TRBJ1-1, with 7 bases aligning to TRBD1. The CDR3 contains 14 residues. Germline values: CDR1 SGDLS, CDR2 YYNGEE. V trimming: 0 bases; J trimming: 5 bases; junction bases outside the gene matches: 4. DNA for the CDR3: TGTGCCAGCAGCGTAGAGGGGGCTAGGACTGAAGCTTTCTTT. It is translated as CASSVEGARTEAFF.

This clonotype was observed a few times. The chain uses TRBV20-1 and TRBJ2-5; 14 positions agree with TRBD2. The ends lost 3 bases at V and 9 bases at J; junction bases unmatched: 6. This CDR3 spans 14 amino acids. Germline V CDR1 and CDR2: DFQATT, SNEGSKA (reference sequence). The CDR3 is CSASKGLAGESQYF. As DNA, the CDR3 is TGCAGTGCTAGTAAGGGACTAGCGGGGGAGTCCCAGTACTTC.

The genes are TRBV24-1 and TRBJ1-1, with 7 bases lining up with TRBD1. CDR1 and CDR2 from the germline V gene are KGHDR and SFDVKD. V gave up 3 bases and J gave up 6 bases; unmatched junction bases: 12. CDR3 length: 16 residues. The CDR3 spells CATSDTDREGYAEAFF. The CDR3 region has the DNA TGTGCCACCAGTGATACCGACAGGGAGGGCTACGCTGAAGCTTTCTTT.

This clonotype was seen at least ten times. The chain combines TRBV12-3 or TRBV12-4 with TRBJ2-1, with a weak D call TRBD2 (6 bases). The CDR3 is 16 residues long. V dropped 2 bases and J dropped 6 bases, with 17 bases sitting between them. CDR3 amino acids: CASSLFYGLGGNEQFF. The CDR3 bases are TGTGCCAGCAGTTTATTTTACGGACTCGGGGGCAATGAGCAGTTCTTC.

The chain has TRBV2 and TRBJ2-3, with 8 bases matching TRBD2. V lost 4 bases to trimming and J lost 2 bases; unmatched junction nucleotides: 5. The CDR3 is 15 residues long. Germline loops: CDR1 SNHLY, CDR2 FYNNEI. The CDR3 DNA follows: TGTGCCAGCAGTGCTGAGCGGGGGACCACAGATACGCAGTATTTT. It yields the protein CASSAERGTTDTQYF.

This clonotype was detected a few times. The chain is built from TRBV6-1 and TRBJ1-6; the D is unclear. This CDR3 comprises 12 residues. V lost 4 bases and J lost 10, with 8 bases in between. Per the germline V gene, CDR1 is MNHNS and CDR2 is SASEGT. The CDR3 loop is CASSGPGSPLHF. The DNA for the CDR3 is TGTGCCAGCAGTGGGCCAGGCTCACCCCTCCACTTT.

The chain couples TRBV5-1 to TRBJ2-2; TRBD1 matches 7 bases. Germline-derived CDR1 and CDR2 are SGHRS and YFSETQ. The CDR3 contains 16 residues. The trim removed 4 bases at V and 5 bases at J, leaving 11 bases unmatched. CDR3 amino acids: CASSPGQPIRTGELFF. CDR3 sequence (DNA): TGCGCCAGCAGCCCGGGACAGCCGATTAGGACCGGGGAGCTGTTTTTT.